The 18 T cell receptor beta chains in this list originate from one sample, sequenced in a study of blood T cell repertoires in COVID-19. Here immunoSEQ multiplex PCR was the method, and the copy in TCRdb shows in-frame clones only, minus some. The top ten hold 1.5% to 2% of the sample, which has roughly 240,000 clones, approximately 84% seen once. Sample: peripheral blood. The origin of the receptors is a woman at least 80 years old with acute or convalescent COVID-19.

This rearrangement joins TRBV5-5 to TRBJ2-1, with 11 bases lining up with TRBD2. Germline V gene data show CDR1 as SGHKS and CDR2 as YYEKEE (reference sequence). CDR3 length: 17 amino acids. J lost 5 bases, V lost 5 bases, and 12 bases had no gene match. The CDR3 nucleotides read TGTGCCAGCAGTCCTTACTTCCTAGCGGGGGGAAACAATGAGCAGTTCTTC. This sequence encodes CASSPYFLAGGNNEQFF.

This chain links TRBV3-1 (or the pseudogene TRBV3-2) with TRBJ1-3, with 8 nucleotides matching TRBD1. Germline values: CDR1 LGHDT, CDR2 YNNKEL (reference sequence). This CDR3 spans 17 amino acids. The J segment lost 4 bases and the V segment lost 2 bases, leaving 10 bases of the junction unmatched. The CDR3: CASSQSQTGVLGNTIYF. The CDR3 DNA reads as TGTGCCAGCAGCCAATCCCAGACAGGGGTATTAGGAAACACCATATATTTT.

Comments on this clone: Other nucleotide sequences from this sample produce the same CDR3. The genes are TRBV12-3 or TRBV12-4 and TRBJ2-3; D call uncertain. V was shortened by 3 bases and J by 5 bases, with 3 bases between the two germline ends. The CDR3 totals 11 residues. Here the CDR3 reads CASSFRDTQYF. In nucleotides, the CDR3 is TGTGCCAGCAGTTTTAGAGATACGCAGTATTTT.

The chain joins TRBV3-1 (or the pseudogene TRBV3-2) to TRBJ1-3; D might be TRBD1 (5 bases). Germline CDR1 LGHDT, CDR2 YNNKEL (reference sequence). The CDR3 totals 16 residues. Trimming removed 3 bases from V and 0 bases from J, with 12 bases in between. In nucleotides, the CDR3 is TGTGCCAGCAGCCACACGACAGTTTACTCTGGAAACACCATATATTTT. Its translation: CASSHTTVYSGNTIYF.

This chain connects TRBV20-1 to TRBJ2-1; 9 positions match TRBD1. The CDR3 is 11 residues long. The germline V gene encodes CDR1 DFQATT and CDR2 SNEGSKA (reference sequence). V was clipped by 7 bases and J by 14 bases; unmatched bases: 9. The chain's CDR3 is CSGIDRDREFF. The CDR3 region has the DNA TGCAGTGGCATAGATCGGGACAGGGAGTTCTTC.

V and J are TRBV6-5 and TRBJ1-2, with 8 nucleotides matching TRBD1. The CDR3 loop spans 14 amino acids. From germline, CDR1 is MNHEY and CDR2 SVGAGI. Unmatched junction bases numbered 8, after V lost 3 bases and J lost 8 bases. In nucleotides, the CDR3 is TGTGCCAGCAGTTATGAAGGACAGGGAGGCGGCTACACCTTC. Translation: CASSYEGQGGGYTF.

This clone was counted once. The V gene is TRBV30, the J gene TRBJ2-1; TRBD2 aligns across 15 bases. The ends lost 7 bases at V and 7 bases at J; junction bases unmatched: 14. CDR3 length: 17 residues. Germline assignment: CDR1 GTSNPN and CDR2 SVGIG (reference sequence). The CDR3 reads CAFQRGRTSGRGNEQFF. CDR3 DNA: TGTGCCTTCCAACGGGGGAGGACTAGCGGGAGGGGGAATGAGCAGTTCTTC.

This chain connects TRBV6-5 to TRBJ1-3; 9 nucleotides agree with TRBD1. The CDR3 runs to 14 residues. After removal of 6 bases from V and 8 bases from J, the junction contained 8 bases not matched to a gene. Germline V gene lookup returns CDR1 MNHEY and CDR2 SVGAGI. The CDR3, as DNA: TGTGCCAGCAGCTTCCGGGACAGGGCGGACACCATATATTTT. This sequence encodes CASSFRDRADTIYF.

V and J are TRBV28 and TRBJ1-2; tentatively, D is TRBD1 (6 bases). The CDR3 extends over 13 amino acids. The germline V and J ends were trimmed by 2 bases and 4 bases, with 8 bases remaining between them. CDR1 and CDR2 from the germline V gene are MDHEN and SYDVKM. In DNA form, the CDR3 reads TGTGCCAGCAGTTTAGCAGGGGTCTATGGCTACACCTTC. The encoded protein is CASSLAGVYGYTF.

The chain has TRBV6-5 and TRBJ1-4; 7 bases align to TRBD1. The germline CDR1 and CDR2 sequences are MNHEY and SVGAGI. There are 15 residues in the CDR3. V lost 6 bases to trimming and J lost 3 bases; unmatched junction nucleotides: 7. The CDR3 DNA reads TGTGCCAGCAGCGCCACCGGGACAGCTAATGAAAAACTGTTTTTT. Translating gives CASSATGTANEKLFF.

The CDR3 DNA reads TGTGCCAGCAGTAAGACAGGGACAAGCAATCAGCCCCAGCATTTT. It yields the protein CASSKTGTSNQPQHF. V usage is TRBV28 and J usage is TRBJ1-5, with 7 bases fitting TRBD1. Per germline, CDR1 MDHEN and CDR2 SYDVKM. CDR3 length: 15 residues. With 5 bases clipped from V and 1 base from J, the junction kept 5 bases outside the gene matches.

This clone has only one observation. V usage is TRBV2 and J usage is TRBJ2-7, with D perhaps TRBD1 (6 bases). CDR1 SNHLY and CDR2 FYNNEI come from the germline V gene. The CDR3 has 13 residues. V lost 8 bases to trimming and J lost 3 bases, with 14 bases between them. The CDR3 sequence is CASQRDTDYEQYF. DNA for the CDR3: TGTGCCAGCCAACGGGACACAGACTACGAGCAGTACTTC.

The chain joins TRBV10-3 to TRBJ2-1; 12 positions agree with TRBD2. The germline V gene has CDR1 ENHRY and CDR2 SYGVKD. V shed 0 bases, J shed 5 bases, and the junction held 11 bases outside the gene matches. CDR3 size: 19 residues. The CDR3 nucleotides read TGTGCCATCAGTGAGTCGACGGGGCTAGCGGGAGGGCTGAACAATGAGCAGTTCTTC. It codes for CAISESTGLAGGLNNEQFF.

In its sample, this clone was seen once. The genes are TRBV3-1 (or the pseudogene TRBV3-2) and TRBJ1-4; D call uncertain. In germline, CDR1 is LGHDT, CDR2 YNNKEL (reference sequence). Trimming pared 1 base from V and 8 bases from J, leaving 5 bases between. The CDR3 sequence is 12 residues long. CDR3 sequence: CASSQGAEKLFF. The CDR3 nucleotides read TGTGCCAGCAGCCAAGGGGCCGAAAAACTGTTTTTT.

This clone was counted once. The rearrangement links TRBV19 to TRBJ1-5; D is unresolved. The germline V and J ends were trimmed by 0 bases and 0 bases, with 6 bases remaining between them. The CDR3 length is 15 residues. CDR1 and CDR2 from the germline V gene are LNHDA and SQIVND (reference sequence). The DNA for the CDR3 is TGTGCCAGTAGTATAGATAGCGATAGCAATCAGCCCCAGCATTTT. It encodes CASSIDSDSNQPQHF.

This chain uses TRBV9 with TRBJ2-1; the match to TRBD2 covers 10 bases. CDR3 size: 16 residues. Germline CDR1 and CDR2: SGDLS and YYNGEE. The trim removed 0 bases at V and 2 bases at J, leaving 2 bases unmatched. CDR3: CASSVGGTSAYNEQFF. The CDR3 DNA is TGTGCCAGCAGCGTAGGGGGGACTAGCGCCTACAATGAGCAGTTCTTC. The entire variable domain, with the rest obtained from reference TRBV9 and TRBJ2-1, is as follows: DSGVTQTPKHLITATGQRVTLRCSPRSGDLSVYWYQQSLDQGLQFLIQYYNGEERAKGNILERFSAQQFPDLHSELNLSSLELGDSALYFCASSVGGTSAYNEQFFGPGTRLTVL.

The chain carries TRBV5-4 and TRBJ2-1, with D unresolved. Per the germline V gene, CDR1 is SGHNT and CDR2 is YYREEE (reference sequence). This CDR3 has 13 residues. V lost 1 base and J lost 4, with 6 bases in between. CDR3 sequence (DNA): TGTGCCAGCAGCTTGAACAGTTACAATGAGCAGTTCTTC. It codes for CASSLNSYNEQFF.

The chain combines TRBV19 with TRBJ1-1, with D unclear. Trimming took 7 bases from V and 11 from J, leaving 14 bases between them. The CDR3 is 11 residues long. Germline CDR1 LNHDA, CDR2 SQIVND (reference sequence). The CDR3 spells CASIDTSWAFF. The CDR3 bases are TGTGCCAGTATTGACACTTCTTGGGCTTTCTTT.